Listed below are T cell receptor beta chains from one sample, sequenced in a study of breast tumors, draining lymph nodes, adjacent tissues. TCRdb reprocessed the multiplex PCR reads via MiXCR and lists one record per CDR3 protein. The table has roughly 130,000 distinct CDR3 sequences, approximately 29% seen once. The sequenced material came from axillary lymph node tissue. The receptor set was obtained from a female donor with breast cancer. Some clones in this sample may be carry-over from other donors' samples. Both conserved end residues are part of each CDR3.

j_call: TRBJ2-1
v_call: TRBV4-3
cdr3_aa: CASSQGSGGSSYNEQFF

j_call: TRBJ2-6
v_call: TRBV2
cdr3_aa: CASSIQGANVLTF

j_call: TRBJ2-6
v_call: TRBV4-1
cdr3_aa: CASSQFGGALAGANVLTF

j_call: TRBJ2-2
v_call: TRBV4-2
cdr3_aa: CASSLLGGGGWNTGELFF

j_call: TRBJ1-5
v_call: TRBV9
cdr3_aa: CASSLGQSNQPQHF

j_call: TRBJ2-1
v_call: TRBV24-1
cdr3_aa: CATSEGTGYSEQFF

j_call: TRBJ2-1
v_call: TRBV9
cdr3_aa: CAGSQERGGHNEPFF

j_call: TRBJ2-7
v_call: TRBV5-1
cdr3_aa: CASSSSGTGRYEQYF

j_call: TRBJ1-4
v_call: TRBV2
cdr3_aa: CASSEQGQSNEKLFF

j_call: TRBJ1-3
v_call: TRBV12-3/TRBV12-4
cdr3_aa: CASTLGTTGNTIYF

j_call: TRBJ2-2
v_call: TRBV4-1
cdr3_aa: CASSRGLENTGELFF

j_call: TRBJ2-7
v_call: TRBV20-1
cdr3_aa: CSARGGPSGVSSHEQYF

j_call: TRBJ1-2
v_call: TRBV29-1
cdr3_aa: CSVEEGSGRDLYGYTF

j_call: TRBJ2-7
v_call: TRBV27
cdr3_aa: CASSSTGTGTGGHEQYF

j_call: TRBJ2-1
v_call: TRBV20-1
cdr3_aa: CSATRGTSGGLASYNEQFF

j_call: TRBJ2-1
v_call: TRBV7-6
cdr3_aa: CASSRTQSLYEQFF

j_call: TRBJ1-6
v_call: TRBV15
cdr3_aa: CATKGGGLDNSPLHF

j_call: TRBJ1-3
v_call: TRBV30
cdr3_aa: CAWRLGGPLDRANTVYF

j_call: TRBJ1-6
v_call: TRBV20-1
cdr3_aa: CSSDLGATDSPLHF

j_call: TRBJ1-4
v_call: TRBV7-9
cdr3_aa: CASSSLSGRQGKLFF

j_call: TRBJ2-3
v_call: TRBV4-1
cdr3_aa: CASSDALAPDTQYF

j_call: TRBJ1-1
v_call: TRBV7-3
cdr3_aa: CASSSPGDVAFF

j_call: TRBJ2-5
v_call: TRBV10-3
cdr3_aa: CAISEGLAGGQETQYF

j_call: TRBJ2-1
v_call: TRBV6-2/TRBV6-3
cdr3_aa: CASSYVKGIYNEQFF

j_call: TRBJ2-2
v_call: TRBV29-1
cdr3_aa: CSAWTSGDTGELFF

j_call: TRBJ2-5
v_call: TRBV3-1
cdr3_aa: CASSQVVGTQETQYF

j_call: TRBJ2-6
v_call: TRBV28
cdr3_aa: CASSLNSGANVLTF

j_call: TRBJ1-5
v_call: TRBV29-1
cdr3_aa: CSLAMKDLGPQHF

j_call: TRBJ2-1
v_call: TRBV19
cdr3_aa: CASSIVPRYLSYNEQFF

j_call: TRBJ2-5
v_call: TRBV11-2
cdr3_aa: CASSLGPGQGAETQYF

j_call: TRBJ2-7
v_call: TRBV20-1
cdr3_aa: CSLRGSTGLSSYEQYF

j_call: TRBJ1-1
v_call: TRBV28
cdr3_aa: CASSLRGTRGAFF

j_call: TRBJ2-5
v_call: TRBV12-3/TRBV12-4
cdr3_aa: CASSKQETQYF

j_call: TRBJ2-5
v_call: TRBV2
cdr3_aa: CASRELAGEETQYF

j_call: TRBJ2-2
v_call: TRBV11-3
cdr3_aa: CASSPPGQTNTGELFF

j_call: TRBJ2-1
v_call: TRBV2
cdr3_aa: CASSDGLAGGRSYNEQFF

j_call: TRBJ2-3
v_call: TRBV5-1
cdr3_aa: CASRRVSGSSTDTQYF

j_call: TRBJ1-5
v_call: TRBV28
cdr3_aa: CASSLFGQGGQPQHF

j_call: TRBJ2-1
v_call: TRBV14
cdr3_aa: CASSQVRKDYNEQFF

j_call: TRBJ1-1
v_call: TRBV11-2
cdr3_aa: CASSLFGGTEAFF

j_call: TRBJ2-7
v_call: TRBV5-6
cdr3_aa: CASSFLGEQYF

j_call: TRBJ1-2
v_call: TRBV24-1
cdr3_aa: CATSDFGRRLYGYTF

j_call: TRBJ1-2
v_call: TRBV7-9
cdr3_aa: CASSQTSQGPGGYTF

j_call: TRBJ2-5
v_call: TRBV20-1
cdr3_aa: CSASLALEAQYF

j_call: TRBJ1-5
v_call: TRBV5-4
cdr3_aa: CASSWGGARDQPQHF

j_call: TRBJ2-1
v_call: TRBV5-1
cdr3_aa: CASSLGDRNNEQFF